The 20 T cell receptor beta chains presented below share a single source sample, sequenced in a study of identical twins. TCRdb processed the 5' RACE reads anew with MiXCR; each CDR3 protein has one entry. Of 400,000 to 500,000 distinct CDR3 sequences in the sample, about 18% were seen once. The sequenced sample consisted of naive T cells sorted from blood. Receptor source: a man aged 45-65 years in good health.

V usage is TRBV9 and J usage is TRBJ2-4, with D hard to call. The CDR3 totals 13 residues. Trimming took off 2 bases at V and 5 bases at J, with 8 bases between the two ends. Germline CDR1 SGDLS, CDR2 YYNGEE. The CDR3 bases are TGTGCCAGCAGCGTGAGCTCGGAAAACATTCAGTACTTC. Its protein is CASSVSSENIQYF. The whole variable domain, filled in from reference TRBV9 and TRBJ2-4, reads DSGVTQTPKHLITATGQRVTLRCSPRSGDLSVYWYQQSLDQGLQFLIQYYNGEERAKGNILERFSAQQFPDLHSELNLSSLELGDSALYFCASSVSSENIQYFGAGTRLSVL.

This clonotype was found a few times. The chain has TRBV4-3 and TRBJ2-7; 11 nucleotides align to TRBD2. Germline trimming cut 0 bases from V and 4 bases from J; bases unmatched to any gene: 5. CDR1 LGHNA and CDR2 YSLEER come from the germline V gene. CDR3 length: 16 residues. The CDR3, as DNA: TGCGCCAGCAGCCAAGATGAGGCTAGCGGGAGGTACGAGCAGTACTTC. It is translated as CASSQDEASGRYEQYF.

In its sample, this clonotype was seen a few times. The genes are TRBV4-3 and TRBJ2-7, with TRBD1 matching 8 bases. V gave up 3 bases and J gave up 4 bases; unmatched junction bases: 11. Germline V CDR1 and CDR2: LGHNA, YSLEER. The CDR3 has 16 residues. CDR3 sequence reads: CASSQDRASGLYEQYF. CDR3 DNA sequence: TGCGCCAGCAGCCAGGACAGGGCCAGCGGGTTGTACGAGCAGTACTTC.

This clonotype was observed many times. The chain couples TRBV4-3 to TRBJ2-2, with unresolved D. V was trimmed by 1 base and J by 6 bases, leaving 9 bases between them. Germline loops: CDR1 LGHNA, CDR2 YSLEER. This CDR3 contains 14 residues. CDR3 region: CASSQVLDAGELFF. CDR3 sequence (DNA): TGCGCCAGCAGCCAAGTGTTGGATGCCGGGGAGCTGTTTTTT.

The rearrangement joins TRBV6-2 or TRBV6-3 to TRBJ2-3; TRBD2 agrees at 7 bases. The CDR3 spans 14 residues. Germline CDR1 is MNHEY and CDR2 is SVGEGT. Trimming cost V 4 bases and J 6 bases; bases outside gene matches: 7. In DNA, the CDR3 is TGTGCCAGCAGTTCCCCGGGGGGTGTTGATACGCAGTATTTT. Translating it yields CASSSPGGVDTQYF.

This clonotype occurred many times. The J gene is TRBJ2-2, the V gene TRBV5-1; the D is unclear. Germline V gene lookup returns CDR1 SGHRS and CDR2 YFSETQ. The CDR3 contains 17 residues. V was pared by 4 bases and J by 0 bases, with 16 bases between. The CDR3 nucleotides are TGCGCCAGCAGCCGTTACCTCCAGCTGACGAACACCGGGGAGCTGTTTTTT. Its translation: CASSRYLQLTNTGELFF. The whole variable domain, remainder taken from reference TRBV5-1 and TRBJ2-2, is KAGVTQTPRYLIKTRGQQVTLSCSPISGHRSVSWYQQTPGQGLQFLFEYFSETQRNKGNFPGRFSGRQFSNSRSEMNVSTLELGDSALYLCASSRYLQLTNTGELFFGEGSRLTVL.

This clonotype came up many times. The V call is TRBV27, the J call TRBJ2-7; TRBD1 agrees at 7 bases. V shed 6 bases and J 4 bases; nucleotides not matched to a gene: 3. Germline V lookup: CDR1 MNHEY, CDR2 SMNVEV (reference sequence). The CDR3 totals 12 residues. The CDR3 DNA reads TGTGCCAGCAGGGGGACAGCGTACGAGCAGTACTTC. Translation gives CASRGTAYEQYF.

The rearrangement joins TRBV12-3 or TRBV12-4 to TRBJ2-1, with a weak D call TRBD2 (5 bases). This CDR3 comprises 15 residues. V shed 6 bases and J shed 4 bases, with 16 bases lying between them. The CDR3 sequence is CASSILVPLYNEQFF. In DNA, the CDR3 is TGTGCCAGCAGCATACTAGTTCCTTTATACAATGAGCAGTTCTTC.

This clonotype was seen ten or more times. CDR3 protein: CATSRGTNYNSPLHF. The CDR3, as DNA: TGTGCCACCAGCAGAGGGACAAATTATAATTCACCCCTCCACTTT. This chain links TRBV15 with TRBJ1-6, with TRBD1 as a possible D gene (5 bases). Germline-derived CDR1 and CDR2 are LNHNV and YYDKDF (reference sequence). V was cut by 1 base and J by 4 bases, with 8 bases left in between. The CDR3 runs 15 residues.

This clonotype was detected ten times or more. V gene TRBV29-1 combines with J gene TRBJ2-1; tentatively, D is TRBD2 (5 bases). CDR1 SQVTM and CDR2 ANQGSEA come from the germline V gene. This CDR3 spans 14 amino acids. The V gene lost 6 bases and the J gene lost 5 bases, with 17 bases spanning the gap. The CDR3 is CSVPTPGDNNEQFF. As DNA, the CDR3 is TGCAGCGTCCCCACCCCCGGGGATAACAATGAGCAGTTCTTC.

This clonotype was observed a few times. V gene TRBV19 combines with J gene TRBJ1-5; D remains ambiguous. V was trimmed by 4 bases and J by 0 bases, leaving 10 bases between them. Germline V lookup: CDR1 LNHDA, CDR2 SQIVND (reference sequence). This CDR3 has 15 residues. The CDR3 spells CASSNDGYSNQPQHF. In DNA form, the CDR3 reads TGTGCCAGTAGTAATGATGGTTATAGCAATCAGCCCCAGCATTTT.

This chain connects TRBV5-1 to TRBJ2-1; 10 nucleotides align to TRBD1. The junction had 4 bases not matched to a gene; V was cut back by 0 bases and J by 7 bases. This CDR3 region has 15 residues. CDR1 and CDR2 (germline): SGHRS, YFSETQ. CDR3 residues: CASSLAWTGGNEQFF. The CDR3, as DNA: TGCGCCAGCAGCTTGGCTTGGACAGGGGGGAATGAGCAGTTCTTC.

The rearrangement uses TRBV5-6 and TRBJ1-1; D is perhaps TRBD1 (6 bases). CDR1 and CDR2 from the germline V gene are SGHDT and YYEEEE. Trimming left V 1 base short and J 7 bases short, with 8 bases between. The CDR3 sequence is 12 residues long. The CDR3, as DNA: TGTGCCAGCAGCTTGATCAGGGGTGAAGCTTTCTTT. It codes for CASSLIRGEAFF.

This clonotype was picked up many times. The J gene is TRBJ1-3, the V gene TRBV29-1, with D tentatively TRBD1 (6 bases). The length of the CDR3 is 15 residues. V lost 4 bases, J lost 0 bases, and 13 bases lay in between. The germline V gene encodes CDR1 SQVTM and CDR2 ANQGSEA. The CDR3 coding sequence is TGCAGCGTTGGGCGGGACAATAACTCTGGAAACACCATATATTTT. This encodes CSVGRDNNSGNTIYF.

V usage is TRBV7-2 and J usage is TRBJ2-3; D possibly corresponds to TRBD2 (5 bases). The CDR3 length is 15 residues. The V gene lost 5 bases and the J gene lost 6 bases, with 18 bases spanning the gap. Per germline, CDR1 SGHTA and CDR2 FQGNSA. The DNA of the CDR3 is TGTGCCAGCAGCCCCCGAGGGATGATCATGGATACGCAGTATTTT. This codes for CASSPRGMIMDTQYF.

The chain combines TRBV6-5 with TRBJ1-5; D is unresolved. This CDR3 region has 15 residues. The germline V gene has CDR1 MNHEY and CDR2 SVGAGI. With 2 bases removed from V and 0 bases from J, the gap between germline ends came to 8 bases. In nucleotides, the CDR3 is TGTGCCAGCAGTTACAGTAGTAATAGCAATCAGCCCCAGCATTTT. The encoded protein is CASSYSSNSNQPQHF.

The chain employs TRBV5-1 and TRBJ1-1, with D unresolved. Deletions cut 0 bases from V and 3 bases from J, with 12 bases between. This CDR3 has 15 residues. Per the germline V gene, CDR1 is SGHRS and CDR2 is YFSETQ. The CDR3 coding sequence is TGCGCCAGCAGCTTGGGAGGCGGGAGATACACTGAAGCTTTCTTT. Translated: CASSLGGGRYTEAFF.

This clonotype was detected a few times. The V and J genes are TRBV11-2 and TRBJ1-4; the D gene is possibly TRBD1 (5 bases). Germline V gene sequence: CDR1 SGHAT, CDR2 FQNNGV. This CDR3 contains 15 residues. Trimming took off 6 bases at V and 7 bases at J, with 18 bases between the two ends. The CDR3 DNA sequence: TGTGCCAGCAGGCCTTCTTGGGGCGGGGGTGAAAAACTGTTTTTT. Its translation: CASRPSWGGGEKLFF.

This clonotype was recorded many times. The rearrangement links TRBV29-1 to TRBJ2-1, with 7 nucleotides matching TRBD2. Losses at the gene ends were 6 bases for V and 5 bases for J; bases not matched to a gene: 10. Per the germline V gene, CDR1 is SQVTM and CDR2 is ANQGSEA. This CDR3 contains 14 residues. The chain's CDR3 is CSVARRLADNEQFF. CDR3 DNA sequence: TGCAGCGTCGCAAGACGGCTAGCGGACAATGAGCAGTTCTTC.

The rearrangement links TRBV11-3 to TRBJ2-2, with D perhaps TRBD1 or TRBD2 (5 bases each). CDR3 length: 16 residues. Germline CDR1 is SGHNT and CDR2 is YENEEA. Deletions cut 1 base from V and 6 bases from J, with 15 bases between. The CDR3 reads CASSLGDPHLSGELFF. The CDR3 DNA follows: TGTGCCAGCAGCTTAGGGGACCCACACTTGTCCGGGGAGCTGTTTTTT.